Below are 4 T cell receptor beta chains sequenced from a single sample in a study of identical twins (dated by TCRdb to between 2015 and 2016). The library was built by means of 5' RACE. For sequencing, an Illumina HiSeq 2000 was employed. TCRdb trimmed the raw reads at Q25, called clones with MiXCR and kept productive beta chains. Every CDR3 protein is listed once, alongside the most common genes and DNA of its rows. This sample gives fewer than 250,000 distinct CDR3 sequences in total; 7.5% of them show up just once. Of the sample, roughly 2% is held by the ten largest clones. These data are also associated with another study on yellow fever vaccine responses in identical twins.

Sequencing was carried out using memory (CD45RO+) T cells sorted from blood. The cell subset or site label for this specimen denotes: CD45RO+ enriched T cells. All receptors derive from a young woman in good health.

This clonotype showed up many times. CDR3 nucleotides: TGTGCCAGCAGTTTCGCGGCGGGAGATCGGAAGGTGTTTTTT. Translation gives CASSFAAGDRKVFF. The chain uses TRBV12-3 or TRBV12-4 and TRBJ2-2; 7 bases are a match to TRBD2. The CDR3 is made up of 14 amino acids. V gave up 3 bases and J gave up 15 bases; unmatched junction bases: 13.

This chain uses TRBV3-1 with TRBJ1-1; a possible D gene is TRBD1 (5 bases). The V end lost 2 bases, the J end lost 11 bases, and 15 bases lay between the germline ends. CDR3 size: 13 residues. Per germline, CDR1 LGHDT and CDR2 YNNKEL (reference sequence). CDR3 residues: CASSQTPGRSAFF. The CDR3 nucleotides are TGTGCCAGCAGCCAAACTCCGGGGCGGTCCGCTTTCTTT. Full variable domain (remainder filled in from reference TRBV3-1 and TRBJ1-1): DTAVSQTPKYLVTQMGNDKSIKCEQNLGHDTMYWYKQDSKKFLKIMFSYNNKELIINETVPNRFSPKSPDKAHLNLHINSLELGDSAVYFCASSQTPGRSAFFGQGTRLTVV.

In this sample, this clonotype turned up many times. CDR3 residues: CASSLGQGANYEQYF. The CDR3 coding sequence is TGTGCCAGCAGCTTAGGCCAGGGAGCCAATTACGAGCAGTACTTC. The chain joins TRBV11-2 to TRBJ2-7, with D perhaps matching TRBD1 or TRBD2 (5 bases each). CDR1 is SGHAT and CDR2 is FQNNGV in the germline V gene. The V and J ends lost 1 base and 4 bases respectively, with 14 bases between them. The CDR3 length is 15 residues.

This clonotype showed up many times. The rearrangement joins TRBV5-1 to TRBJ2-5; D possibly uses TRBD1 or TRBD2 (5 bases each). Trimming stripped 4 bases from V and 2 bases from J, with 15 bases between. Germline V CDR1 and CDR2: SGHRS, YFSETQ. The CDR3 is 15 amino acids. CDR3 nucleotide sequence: TGCGCCAGCAGCCCGGGACGGGTTACGCAAGAGACCCAGTACTTC. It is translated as CASSPGRVTQETQYF.